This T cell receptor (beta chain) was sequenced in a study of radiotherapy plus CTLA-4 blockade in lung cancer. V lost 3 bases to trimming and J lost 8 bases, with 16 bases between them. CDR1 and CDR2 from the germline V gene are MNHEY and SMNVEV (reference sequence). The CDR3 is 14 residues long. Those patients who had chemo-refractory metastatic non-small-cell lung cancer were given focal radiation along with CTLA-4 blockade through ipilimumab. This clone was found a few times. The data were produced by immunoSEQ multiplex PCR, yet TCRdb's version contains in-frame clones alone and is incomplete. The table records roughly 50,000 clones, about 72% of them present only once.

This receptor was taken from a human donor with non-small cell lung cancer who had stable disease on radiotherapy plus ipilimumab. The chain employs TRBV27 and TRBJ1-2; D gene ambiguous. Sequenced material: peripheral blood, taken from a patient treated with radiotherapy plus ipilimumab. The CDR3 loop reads CASSLWESSGGYTF. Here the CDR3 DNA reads TGTGCCAGCAGTTTGTGGGAGTCCTCGGGAGGCTACACCTTC.